This T cell receptor beta chain was retrieved from a study of blood T cell repertoires in COVID-19. Deletions cut 4 bases from V and 1 base from J, with 17 bases between. In germline, CDR1 is SGHNT, CDR2 YYREEE (reference sequence). The CDR3 runs to 16 residues. Which cohort a participant joined came from the clinical history participants gave. Methods used by the authors: Reference gene primer amplification gave estimated nucleated cell counts. The method was immunoSEQ multiplex PCR; TCRdb's version includes in-frame clones alone and lacks a portion of them. Clonal size and the V and J genes are those of that table, whereas D and trimming came from the DNA. The sample has approximately 300,000 clones; around nine tenths are singletons.

The sequenced material came from PBMCs or T cells enriched from blood (not recorded which). The chain couples TRBV5-4 to TRBJ2-5; D is unclear. The sequence was collected from a young woman who had recovered from COVID-19. CDR3 region: CASSNANLGTQETQYF. In DNA, the CDR3 is TGTGCCAGCAGCAATGCAAATCTAGGAACCCAAGAGACCCAGTACTTC. The entire variable domain, with the rest obtained from reference TRBV5-4 and TRBJ2-5, is as follows: ETGVTQSPTHLIKTRGQQVTLRCSSQSGHNTVSWYQQALGQGPQFIFQYYREEENGRGNFPPRFSGLQFPNYSSELNVNALELDDSALYLCASSNANLGTQETQYFGPGTRLLVL.